This T cell receptor (beta chain) was sequenced for a study of T-cell memory formation after mild COVID-19. Study-level results: The CD4+ clones that contracted clustered mainly within CM and EM, and the CD8+ clones concentrated in EMRA. There were some responding clones in pre-infection memory, which suggested that cross-reactive memory had joined.

TCRdb redid the calling of the 5' RACE reads with MiXCR, one entry per CDR3 protein. The sample records about 140,000 distinct CDR3 sequences, about 14% being singletons. Worth noting for this clonotype: What it recognizes is unknown.

Trimming removed 1 base from V and 2 bases from J, with 17 bases in between. Germline V gene sequence: CDR1 SSHAT, CDR2 FNYEAQ (reference sequence). This CDR3 spans 17 amino acids. The rearrangement links TRBV7-7 to TRBJ2-5; D unresolved. The specimen was PBMCs or a T cell subset sorted from them (not recorded which). The receptor comes from an adult woman who had mild COVID-19 (a few samples of this study predate the infection). Cell type and time point are not known. The CDR3: CASSLEPMRGGQETQYF. The CDR3 DNA reads TGTGCCAGCAGCTTAGAACCGATGAGAGGTGGTCAAGAGACCCAGTACTTC. The variable domain in full, with the rest retrieved from reference TRBV7-7 and TRBJ2-5, is GAGVSQSPRYKVTKRGQDVTLRCDPISSHATLYWYQQALGQGPEFLTYFNYEAQPDKSGLPSDRFSAERPEGSISTLTIQRTEQRDSAMYRCASSLEPMRGGQETQYFGPGTRLLVL.